Here is one TCR beta chain with its context. Its specificity is not known. This sample was included in a study of cytomegalovirus exposure and HLA in healthy donors. PCR was performed using 60 Vbeta and 13 Jbeta primers. Here immunoSEQ multiplex PCR was the method, and the copy in TCRdb shows in-frame clones only, minus some. This sample yields over 90,000 clones, of which 64% are seen a single time; 3% to 3.5% belongs to the top ten. Whole-study findings and limits: Researchers reported in a later analysis that a missense DCLRE1C variant was tied to TCR beta V- and J-gene trimming.

The CDR3 contains 17 residues. CDR1 SGDLS and CDR2 YYNGEE come from the germline V gene. V shed 4 bases and J 3 bases; nucleotides not matched to a gene: 13. The receptor comes from a man aged 55 to 69 in good health and CMV-seronegative. The sequenced sample consisted of PBMCs. This chain connects TRBV9 to TRBJ1-2; 9 nucleotides agree with TRBD1. The CDR3 protein is CASSPGQGNTYHYGYTF. CDR3 bases: TGTGCCAGCAGCCCCGGACAGGGGAATACCTACCACTATGGCTACACCTTC. The variable domain in full, completed from reference TRBV9 and TRBJ1-2, reads DSGVTQTPKHLITATGQRVTLRCSPRSGDLSVYWYQQSLDQGLQFLIQYYNGEERAKGNILERFSAQQFPDLHSELNLSSLELGDSALYFCASSPGQGNTYHYGYTFGSGTRLTVV.